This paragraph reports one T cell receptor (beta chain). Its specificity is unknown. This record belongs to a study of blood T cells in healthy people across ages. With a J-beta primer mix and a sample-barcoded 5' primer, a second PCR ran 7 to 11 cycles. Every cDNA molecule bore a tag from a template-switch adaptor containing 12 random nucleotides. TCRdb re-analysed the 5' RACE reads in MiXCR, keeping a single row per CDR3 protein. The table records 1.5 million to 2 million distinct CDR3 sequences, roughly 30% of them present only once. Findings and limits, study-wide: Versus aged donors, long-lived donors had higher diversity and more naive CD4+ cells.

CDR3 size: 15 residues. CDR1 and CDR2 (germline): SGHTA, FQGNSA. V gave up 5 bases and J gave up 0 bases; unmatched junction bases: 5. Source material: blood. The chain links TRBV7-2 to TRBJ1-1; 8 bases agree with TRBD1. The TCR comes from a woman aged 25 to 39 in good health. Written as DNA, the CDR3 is TGTGCCAGCAGCCCCTGGACAGGGTTGAACACTGAAGCTTTCTTT. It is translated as CASSPWTGLNTEAFF.